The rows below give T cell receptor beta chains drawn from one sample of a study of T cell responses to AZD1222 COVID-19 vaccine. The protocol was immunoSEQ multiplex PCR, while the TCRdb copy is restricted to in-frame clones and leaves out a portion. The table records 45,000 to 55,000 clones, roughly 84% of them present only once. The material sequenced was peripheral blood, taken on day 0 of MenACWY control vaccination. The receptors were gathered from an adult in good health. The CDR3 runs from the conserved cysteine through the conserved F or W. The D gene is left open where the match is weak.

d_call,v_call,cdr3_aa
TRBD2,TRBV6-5,CAVKLAAKDEQYF
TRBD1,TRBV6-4,CASSNTGGSQPQHF
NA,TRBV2,CASSESGRRNTEAFF
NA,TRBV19,CASTPARAYQPQHF
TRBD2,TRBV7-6,CASSARLAGAADTQYF
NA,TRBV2,CASTQEGYEQYF
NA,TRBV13,CASSFLPGNTEAFF
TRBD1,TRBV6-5,CASILTGGNGYTF
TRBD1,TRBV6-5,CASTTLGQANEKLFF
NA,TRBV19,CASSTQAEAFF
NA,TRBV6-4,CASSAGPGTDTQYF
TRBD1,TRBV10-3,CAISEEAGQGAGTQYF
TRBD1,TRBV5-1,CASSLSGTGATDTQYF
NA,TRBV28,CASSSVPTEAFF
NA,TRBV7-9,CASSLSQGGNQPQHF
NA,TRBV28,CASSMQGSEDTQYF
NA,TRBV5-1,CASSFDSANTEAFF
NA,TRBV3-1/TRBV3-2,CASSRTGYEQYF
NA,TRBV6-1,CASSEGTREPQHF
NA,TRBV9,CASSVGVGELFF
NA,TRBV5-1,CASSGIRGGEETQYF
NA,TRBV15,CATSRSTGELFF
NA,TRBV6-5,CASSPRGSHETQYF
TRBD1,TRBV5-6,CASSSLTGDNGYTF
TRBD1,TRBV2,CASNPDRGSPGELFF
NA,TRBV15,CATSPGGGGVDEQFF
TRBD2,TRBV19,CASSRASGGAGETQYF
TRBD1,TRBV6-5,CASGDRPNEKLFF
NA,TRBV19,CASQRRPSGTSHQPQHF
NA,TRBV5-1,CASSFLQNTEAFF
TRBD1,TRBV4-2,CASRQTGSDYNEQFF
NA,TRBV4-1,CASSQEWGEAFF
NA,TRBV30,CAWSFEEGNYGYTF
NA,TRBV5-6,CASSLEADTQYF
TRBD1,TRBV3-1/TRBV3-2,CASSPRDRRNTEAFF
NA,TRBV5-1,CASSLASANTGELFF
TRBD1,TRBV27,CASRPGQGANTEAFF
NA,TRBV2,CASSDRAHEQYF
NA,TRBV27,CASSLHPWGRGPVQAFF
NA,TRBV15,CATSQQRDSGNTIYF
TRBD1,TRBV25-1,CASRGQGSQPQHF
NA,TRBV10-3,CAIRLTDNSNTEAFF
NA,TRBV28,CASSFRDGINYEQYF
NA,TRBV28,CASSNRDRKEKLFF
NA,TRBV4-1,CASSQVPGLEAFF
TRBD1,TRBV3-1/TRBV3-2,CASSQTGGEGQPQHF
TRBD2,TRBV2,CASSGGGLAGGIQYF
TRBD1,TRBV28,CASSLESDRASGNTIYF
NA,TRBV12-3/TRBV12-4,CASSWARGNTIYF
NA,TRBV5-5,CASSLGDGRGTNEKLFF
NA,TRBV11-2,CASSLDPRSDEQFF
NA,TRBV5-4,CASSPLQGLNTEAFF
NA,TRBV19,CASSRKTGNTEAFF
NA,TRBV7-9,CASSPSSANYGYTF
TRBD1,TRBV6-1,CASSATGALAKNIQYF
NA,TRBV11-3,CASSSLSNQPQHF